This TCR beta chain was sequenced for a study of OX40 agonist ivuxolimab in advanced cancers. Background on the study: The patients' treatment was ivuxolimab, an agonistic anti-OX40 (CD134) antibody. Enrolled patients in dose escalation had cancers that were hepatocellular carcinoma, melanoma, renal cell or head and neck cancer. Partial responses were achieved by three patients, of whom one had hepatocellular carcinoma and two had cutaneous melanoma.

The table came from immunoSEQ multiplex PCR; TCRdb's copy has only in-frame clones and leaves some out. This sample has under 75,000 clones; 90% to 95% occur once, and the top ten carry approximately 15%. The V segment lost 4 bases and the J segment 0 bases; nucleotides outside the gene matches: 3. CDR3 size: 15 residues. Germline V lookup: CDR1 SGHDT, CDR2 YYEEEE. The chain links TRBV5-6 to TRBJ2-2, with 7 bases aligning to TRBD1. This TCR came from an adult with an advanced solid tumor such as melanoma, head and neck, liver or kidney cancer. Sample: CD4+ or CD8+ T cells sorted from blood, taken in a trial of the OX40 agonist ivuxolimab. The DNA for the CDR3 is TGTGCCAGCAGCGTTGGACAGGCGAACACCGGGGAGCTGTTTTTT. It encodes CASSVGQANTGELFF.